Each of the 17 T cell receptor beta chains below was sequenced from the same sample in a study of response to subunit inactivated influenza vaccine. From the RT-PCR reads, TCRdb called clonotypes with MiXCR, one entry per CDR3 protein. The table records roughly 790,000 distinct CDR3 sequences, over 20% of them present only once. The material was PBMCs from blood, obtained roughly 5 days after vaccination. These receptors were obtained from a man aged 45 to 65 who received an inactivated influenza vaccine.

The table lists this clonotype with a few counts. The rearrangement links TRBV5-1 to TRBJ2-3; D may be TRBD2 (5 bases). The germline CDR1 and CDR2 sequences are SGHRS and YFSETQ. The CDR3 has 15 amino acids. Between the trimmed V and J ends, which lost 4 bases and 4 bases, there was a span of 16 bases. CDR3 in DNA: TGCGCCAGCAGCCCGCAGGTCAGGACTCCAGATACGCAGTATTTT. Translation gives CASSPQVRTPDTQYF.

This clonotype was picked up a small number of times. V usage is TRBV20-1 and J usage is TRBJ2-3, with D hard to call. V shed 7 bases and J shed 2 bases, with 16 bases lying between them. The CDR3 contains 14 residues. In germline, CDR1 is DFQATT, CDR2 SNEGSKA (reference sequence). CDR3: CSVFWQAHTDTQYF. Written as DNA, the CDR3 is TGCAGTGTATTTTGGCAGGCCCACACAGATACGCAGTATTTT.

This clonotype showed up just a few times. CDR3 nucleotides: TGTGCCAGCAGTGGGACTAGCGGGAGGCCAAACGAGCAGTACTTC. Amino acids: CASSGTSGRPNEQYF. This chain links TRBV12-3 or TRBV12-4 with TRBJ2-7, with TRBD2 matching over 15 bases. This CDR3 is 15 amino acids long. V trimming: 5 bases; J trimming: 5 bases; junction bases outside the gene matches: 4.

This clonotype was detected only a few times. The chain is built from TRBV30 and TRBJ2-3; D unclear. CDR3 length equals 13 residues. Germline V gives CDR1 GTSNPN, CDR2 SVGIG (reference sequence). CDR3 region: CAARVPYTDTQYF. The CDR3 nucleotides are TGTGCGGCTAGGGTACCCTACACAGATACGCAGTATTTT.

This clonotype has ten or more counts. V and J are TRBV12-3 or TRBV12-4 and TRBJ2-2; weak D call: TRBD2 (6 bases). The V and J ends lost 3 bases and 3 bases respectively, with 11 bases between them. This CDR3 region has 15 residues. The CDR3 DNA is TGTGCCAGCAGTTTGGAGGGGCGCGACACCGGGGAGCTGTTTTTT. Protein product: CASSLEGRDTGELFF.

V and J are TRBV20-1 and TRBJ2-5; possible D gene TRBD2, 5 bases. The CDR3 extends over 13 amino acids. Between the trimmed V and J ends, which lost 4 bases and 6 bases, there was a span of 15 bases. The germline gives CDR1 DFQATT, CDR2 SNEGSKA (reference sequence). CDR3 protein: CSATNGGLQTQYF. The CDR3 coding sequence is TGCAGTGCTACGAACGGCGGGTTGCAGACCCAGTACTTC.

J is TRBJ2-3 and V is TRBV2, with a possible D match to TRBD1 (5 bases). Germline V lookup: CDR1 SNHLY, CDR2 FYNNEI. This CDR3 has 14 residues. The ends were cut back, 2 bases at V and 1 base at J, with 7 bases in the middle. The DNA of the CDR3 is TGTGCCAGCAGTGAATTCAGGGGCACAGATACGCAGTATTTT. Protein: CASSEFRGTDTQYF.

Turning to this clonotype: Relative to the germline gene, one junction end is altered; a read error may explain this. V is TRBV5-1 and J is TRBJ2-2, with TRBD1 matching over 9 bases. The germline gives CDR1 SGHRS, CDR2 YFSETQ. CDR3 length: 15 amino acids. The CDR3 loop is CVSSLDRGNTGELFF. In DNA form, the CDR3 reads TGCGTCAGCAGCTTGGACAGGGGGAACACCGGGGAGCTGTTTTTT.

The table lists this clonotype with a few counts. The chain uses TRBV10-1 and TRBJ2-1; 7 bases fit TRBD1. Germline loops: CDR1 WNHNN, CDR2 SYGVQD (reference sequence). The CDR3 length is 14 residues. The trim removed 3 bases at V and 4 bases at J, leaving 3 bases unmatched. The CDR3 coding sequence is TGCGCCAGCAGTGACCAGACAGGGTACAATGAGCAGTTCTTC. Translated: CASSDQTGYNEQFF.

This clonotype was observed a few times. A read error may account for a junction end that differs from germline. CDR3 in DNA: TGTGCCAGCAGATTAGGACAGTTCAACTATGGCTACACCTTC. It specifies CASRLGQFNYGYTF. The chain recombines TRBV12-3 or TRBV12-4 with TRBJ1-2, with D tentatively TRBD1 (6 bases). CDR3 length equals 14 residues.

The genes are TRBV9 and TRBJ2-5; TRBD2 matches at 7 bases. Germline trimming cut 0 bases from V and 5 bases from J; bases unmatched to any gene: 13. Germline V lookup: CDR1 SGDLS, CDR2 YYNGEE. This CDR3 is 17 amino acids long. The CDR3 is CASSVGASGLLGETQYF. DNA of the CDR3: TGTGCCAGCAGCGTAGGAGCTAGCGGCCTCCTAGGGGAGACCCAGTACTTC.

This chain connects TRBV4-2 to TRBJ1-3; unclear D gene. The germline V gene has CDR1 LGHNA and CDR2 YNFKEQ. The V end was cut by 1 base, the J end by 4 bases, with 11 bases between. The CDR3 is 15 amino acids. CDR3 nucleotides: TGTGCCAGCAGCCAAGCCCTACTGTCAGGAAACACCATATATTTT. It specifies CASSQALLSGNTIYF.

The chain combines TRBV12-3 or TRBV12-4 with TRBJ1-2; tentatively, D is TRBD1 (5 bases). The CDR3 is 15 residues long. The germline V and J ends were trimmed by 3 bases and 6 bases, with 17 bases remaining between them. In DNA, the CDR3 is TGTGCCAGCAGTTTCTTCGCCAGGGCGGTAGATGGCTACACCTTC. Its translation: CASSFFARAVDGYTF.

This clonotype was recorded a few times. The J gene is TRBJ2-5, the V gene TRBV11-2; tentatively, D is TRBD2 (6 bases). Germline V gene lookup returns CDR1 SGHAT and CDR2 FQNNGV. The CDR3 is 15 residues long. Trimming took off 0 bases at V and 1 base at J, with 9 bases between the two ends. The CDR3 DNA reads TGTGCCAGCAGCTTAGATTTGGGGGGCCAAGAGACCCAGTACTTC. Its translation is CASSLDLGGQETQYF.

V usage is TRBV20-1 and J usage is TRBJ1-2; D uncertain. Germline V gives CDR1 DFQATT, CDR2 SNEGSKA (reference sequence). The length of the CDR3 is 15 residues. V lost 3 bases, J lost 2 bases, and 16 bases lay in between. The chain's CDR3 is CSARTSLGRNYGYTF. CDR3 coding DNA: TGCAGTGCTAGGACGTCCCTCGGGAGGAACTATGGCTACACCTTC.

The V and J genes are TRBV6-6 and TRBJ2-7, with TRBD2 matching 7 bases. V was clipped by 6 bases and J by 5 bases; unmatched bases: 7. The CDR3 length is 13 residues. Germline V gene sequence: CDR1 MNHNY, CDR2 SVGAGI (reference sequence). The chain's CDR3 is CASRLGGDHEQYF. The CDR3 DNA reads as TGTGCCAGCAGGCTGGGGGGGGACCACGAGCAGTACTTC.

The V and J genes are TRBV4-3 and TRBJ2-1; unclear D gene. The length of the CDR3 is 14 residues. Germline V gene lookup returns CDR1 LGHNA and CDR2 YSLEER. V shed 0 bases and J shed 2 bases, with 5 bases lying between them. CDR3 loop: CASSQDLTYNEQFF. The CDR3 DNA reads TGCGCCAGCAGCCAAGATCTAACCTACAATGAGCAGTTCTTC.